Each of the 13 T cell receptor beta chains below was sequenced from the same sample in a study of shared clonotypes between healthy human individuals. Profiled with immunoSEQ multiplex PCR; TCRdb holds only in-frame clones, not every one. The sample has roughly 2,300,000 clones, 85% to 95% seen once. Sequenced material: naive CD4+ T cells from PBMCs. Subset meaning: CD45RA+ positively selected. All receptors come from a man between 18 and 35 years old in good health. Some clones in this sample may be carry-over from other donors' samples.

This clone was picked up one time. The CDR3 nucleotides read TGTGCCAGCACCCGGGCCCCTCGGGGAGCGGGAAGCTCCTACAATGAGCAGTTCTTC. It is translated as CASTRAPRGAGSSYNEQFF. V and J are TRBV7-8 and TRBJ2-1; 7 bases align to TRBD2. V was clipped by 7 bases and J by 0 bases; unmatched bases: 18. The CDR3 length is 19 residues. Germline V gives CDR1 SGHVS, CDR2 FQNEAQ.

V gene TRBV6-1 combines with J gene TRBJ1-5, with D perhaps TRBD1 (5 bases). V shed 4 bases and J shed 1 base, with 11 bases lying between them. CDR1 is MNHNS and CDR2 is SASEGT in the germline V gene. The CDR3 consists of 15 residues. The CDR3 DNA reads as TGTGCCAGCAGTGTTGAGGGGCTAAGCAATCAGCCCCAGCATTTT. As protein: CASSVEGLSNQPQHF.

The V and J genes are TRBV4-2 and TRBJ1-4, with D perhaps TRBD1 (6 bases). V was pared by 4 bases and J by 6 bases, with 15 bases between. Germline CDR1 LGHNA, CDR2 YNFKEQ. The CDR3 loop spans 15 amino acids. The CDR3 sequence is CASSPGGRLYEKLFF. CDR3 sequence (DNA): TGTGCCAGCAGCCCTGGGGGGCGGCTTTATGAAAAACTGTTTTTT.

The CDR3 here is CASSAAKGEETQYF. In nucleotides, the CDR3 is TGTGCCAGCAGCGCCGCTAAGGGTGAGGAGACCCAGTACTTC. This sequence joins TRBV5-4 and TRBJ2-5; D not certain. Trimming took 4 bases from V and 5 from J, leaving 15 bases between them. The length of the CDR3 is 14 residues. The V gene's germline CDR1 is SGHNT and CDR2 YYREEE (reference sequence).

In the case of this clone: The same CDR3 arises from other DNA sequences in this sample as well. The chain recombines TRBV13 with TRBJ2-7, with D possibly TRBD1 on 5 matching bases. The V gene lost 2 bases and the J gene lost 2 bases, with 7 bases spanning the gap. Germline lookup yields CDR1 PRHDT and CDR2 FYEKMQ (reference sequence). The CDR3 sequence is 13 residues long. The CDR3 DNA is TGTGCCAGCAGCTTACCAGGGACCTACGAGCAGTACTTC. As protein: CASSLPGTYEQYF.

The V and J genes are TRBV14 and TRBJ2-3, with unresolved D. CDR3 length equals 15 residues. Trimming removed 4 bases at V and 3 bases at J, with 14 bases between. From germline, CDR1 is SGHDN and CDR2 FVKESK. The DNA for the CDR3 is TGTGCCAGCAGCCCTCACCAGATAGGGACAGATACGCAGTATTTT. This translates into CASSPHQIGTDTQYF.

The gene calls are TRBV6-5 and TRBJ2-3; D gene unclear. The CDR3 consists of 16 residues. Per germline, CDR1 MNHEY and CDR2 SVGAGI. Trimming shortened V by 0 bases and J by 8 bases, and 18 bases separated the two germline ends. The CDR3 region has the DNA TGTGCCAGCAGTTACTCGAAGTTCTGGGATGTCGGTACGCAGTATTTT. Translated, it gives CASSYSKFWDVGTQYF.

Comments on this clone: Other DNA sequences in the sample encode the same CDR3. The chain carries TRBV5-1 and TRBJ2-5; unclear D gene. Germline V gives CDR1 SGHRS, CDR2 YFSETQ. Trimming cost V 4 bases and J 5 bases, with 9 bases left between them. The CDR3 is made up of 12 amino acids. CDR3 protein: CASSPEGETQYF. The CDR3 DNA reads TGCGCCAGCAGCCCGGAAGGGGAGACCCAGTACTTC.

The J gene is TRBJ2-5, the V gene TRBV5-1; 7 nucleotides align to TRBD1. In germline, CDR1 is SGHRS, CDR2 YFSETQ. The CDR3 has 16 residues. Losses at the gene ends were 7 bases for V and 4 bases for J; bases not matched to a gene: 16. CDR3 sequence (DNA): TGCGCCAGCGCCGGGACAGTCGGGGCATCGGGAGAGACCCAGTACTTC. Its protein product is CASAGTVGASGETQYF.

The V call is TRBV28, the J call TRBJ2-1; 7 bases are a match to TRBD1. V shed 10 bases, J shed 13 bases, and the junction held 7 bases outside the gene matches. The CDR3 runs 10 residues. CDR1 MDHEN and CDR2 SYDVKM come from the germline V gene. The CDR3 is CATLDRVQFF. The CDR3 nucleotides are TGTGCCACGCTCGACAGGGTACAGTTCTTC.

In the case of this clone: The sample contains more than one DNA sequence encoding this CDR3. This chain joins TRBV7-3 and TRBJ2-3, with D unclear. This CDR3 region has 12 residues. Germline assignment: CDR1 SGHTA and CDR2 FQGTGA. Trimming cost V 3 bases and J 0 bases, with 1 base left between them. CDR3 in amino acids: CASSFSTDTQYF. Written as DNA, the CDR3 is TGTGCCAGCAGCTTTAGCACAGATACGCAGTATTTT.

V and J are TRBV7-2 and TRBJ1-1, with D perhaps matching TRBD1 (5 bases). The CDR3 loop spans 16 amino acids. Between the trimmed V and J ends, which lost 1 base and 1 base, there was a span of 13 bases. Germline CDR1 is SGHTA and CDR2 is FQGNSA. The CDR3, as DNA: TGTGCCAGCAGCTTAGTAGGGGCGATTCCGAACACTGAAGCTTTCTTT. Residues: CASSLVGAIPNTEAFF. Variable domain in full (rest from reference TRBV7-2 and TRBJ1-1): GAGVSQSPSNKVTEKGKDVELRCDPISGHTALYWYRQSLGQGLEFLIYFQGNSAPDKSGLPSDRFSAERTGGSVSTLTIQRTQQEDSAVYLCASSLVGAIPNTEAFFGQGTRLTVV.

The rearrangement links TRBV29-1 to TRBJ1-2; 8 bases match TRBD1. Looked up from germline, CDR1 is SQVTM and CDR2 is ANQGSEA. The CDR3 is made up of 17 amino acids. J was trimmed by 3 bases and V by 1 base; bases with no gene match: 13. The chain's CDR3 is CSVEGAGGLRDYYGYTF. Here the CDR3 DNA reads TGCAGCGTTGAAGGCGCAGGGGGCCTACGGGACTACTATGGCTACACCTTC.